These T cell receptor beta chains were read from a single sample in a study of blood T cell repertoires in COVID-19. Clones were read by immunoSEQ multiplex PCR, and TCRdb kept only the in-frame ones, dropping some. The table shows 50,000 to 65,000 clones, with nearly 95% occurring only once. The sequencing sample was made of peripheral blood. Receptor source: a man between 45 and 60 years old with active COVID-19. CDR3s include the opening cysteine and the closing phenylalanine or tryptophan. The order of the fields is J gene, V gene, D gene, clone size, CDR3 DNA, CDR3 protein. A D gene is named only where the DNA matches it firmly. Size values are once, few and many counts, or a class for expanded clones, and some rows have none.

TRBJ1-2	TRBV6-5	TRBD1	few	TGTGCCAGCAGGCGCCAGGGGGCTCGTCATGGCTACACCTTC	CASRRQGARHGYTF
TRBJ1-1	TRBV3-1/TRBV3-2	NA	NA	TGTGCCAGCAGCCAAGTACTCCAGAACACTGAAGCTTTCTTT	CASSQVLQNTEAFF
TRBJ1-2	TRBV15	TRBD1	NA	TGTGCCACCAGCAGATGGGGACAGGGATTCGACTATGGCTACACCTTC	CATSRWGQGFDYGYTF
TRBJ2-7	TRBV5-5	TRBD2	NA	TGTGCCAGCAGCTTTTATGGGGGAGGGACCTACGAGCAGTACTTC	CASSFYGGGTYEQYF
TRBJ2-7	TRBV11-3	TRBD2	NA	TGTGCCAGCAGCCGAGGAGGGAGCGGGGTACCCTACGAGCAGTACTTC	CASSRGGSGVPYEQYF
TRBJ1-6	TRBV3-1/TRBV3-2	NA	NA	TGTGCCAGCAGCCAATTAGCGCAGTTCAATTCACCCCTCCACTTT	CASSQLAQFNSPLHF
TRBJ1-2	TRBV18	TRBD1	NA	TGTGCCAGCTCACCTGGACAGGGTGGCTATGGCTACACCTTC	CASSPGQGGYGYTF
TRBJ2-7	TRBV21-1	NA	NA	TGTGCCAGCAGCGCCCGGTCCTACGAGCAGTACTTC	CASSARSYEQYF
TRBJ1-5	TRBV20-1	NA	NA	TGCAGTGCTAGTTGGGCCCCCAATAGCAATCAGCCCCAGCATTTT	CSASWAPNSNQPQHF
TRBJ2-7	TRBV6-5	TRBD2	NA	TGTGCCAGCAGCCCAACGGGCGGGGGGGTGTACGAGCAGTACTTC	CASSPTGGGVYEQYF
TRBJ2-5	TRBV6-5	NA	NA	TGTGCCAGCAGTTACAGAACAGGGCGTCAAGAGACCCAGTACTTC	CASSYRTGRQETQYF
TRBJ2-1	TRBV6-5	NA	NA	TGTGCCAGCAGAGCCCCCGGTCGGGGCAGGGGGTTCTTC	CASRAPGRGRGFF
TRBJ2-1	TRBV20-1	TRBD2	NA	TGCAGTGCTAGTTCGGGAGGAGTCGATGAGCAGTTCTTC	CSASSGGVDEQFF
TRBJ2-2	TRBV11-3	TRBD2	NA	TGTGCCAGCAGCTTTGCTAGCGGGGTTGGCACCGGGGAGCTGTTTTTT	CASSFASGVGTGELFF
TRBJ1-6	TRBV11-2	NA	NA	TGTGCCAGCAGCTTAGAAGTTGGACAGTATAATTCACCCCTCCACTTT	CASSLEVGQYNSPLHF
TRBJ2-5	TRBV5-6	NA	NA	TGTGCCAGCAGCTTTCGAGAGACCCAGTACTTC	CASSFRETQYF
TRBJ2-1	TRBV20-1	TRBD1	few	TGCAGTGCGGGACAGGGTAATGAGCAGTTCTTC	CSAGQGNEQFF
TRBJ2-1	TRBV29-1	NA	NA	TGCAGCGTCAAGAGAAGCAACAATGAGCAGTTCTTC	CSVKRSNNEQFF
TRBJ2-7	TRBV24-1	NA	NA	TGTGCCACCAGTGATTCCGCGCTCGAGTCCGGGGGGCCGTTCGGCGAGCAGTACTTC	CATSDSALESGGPFGEQYF
TRBJ2-4	TRBV10-3	TRBD1	NA	TGTGCCATCAGTGGATCGGCCAGGGGGCCGGACATTCAGTACTTC	CAISGSARGPDIQYF
TRBJ2-5	TRBV5-1	TRBD1	NA	TGCGCCAGCAGCACTGGGACAGGGGGAAAGACCCAGTACTTC	CASSTGTGGKTQYF
TRBJ1-3	TRBV4-3	TRBD1	NA	TGCGCCAGCAGCCAGGGGACAGGGGTCTCTGGAAACACCATATATTTT	CASSQGTGVSGNTIYF
TRBJ2-7	TRBV19	TRBD1	NA	TGTGCCAGTAGTATAAAAGTGGCAGGGGGCGTTTACGAGCAGTACTTC	CASSIKVAGGVYEQYF
TRBJ1-1	TRBV4-2	NA	once	TGTGCCAGCAGCCAAGATCCTAGGAACACTGAAGCTTTCTTT	CASSQDPRNTEAFF
TRBJ2-3	TRBV7-3	TRBD1	NA	TGTGCCAGCAGCCTATTCGGACAGGGAACAGATACGCAGTATTTT	CASSLFGQGTDTQYF
TRBJ2-1	TRBV18	NA	NA	TGTGCCAGCTCACCACTAGCGAGGTCCTACAATGAGCAGTTCTTC	CASSPLARSYNEQFF
TRBJ2-1	TRBV7-8	TRBD1	once	TGTGCCAGCCGGGACAGGGACATTTACAATGAGCAGTTCTTC	CASRDRDIYNEQFF
TRBJ1-2	TRBV27	TRBD1	NA	TGTGCCAGCAGTGCCTCCACAGGGGAATACTTTGGCTACACCTTC	CASSASTGEYFGYTF
TRBJ1-2	TRBV9	NA	NA	TGTGCCAGCAGCTTAACCGGGACTTTTTCCGCGGGGGGCTACACCTTC	CASSLTGTFSAGGYTF
TRBJ2-5	TRBV13	TRBD2	NA	TGTGCCAGCAGCTTAGCGGCTAGCGGGGGTTTCGTGGAGACCCAGTACTTC	CASSLAASGGFVETQYF
TRBJ2-3	TRBV2	TRBD1	NA	TGTGCCAGCAGGGTAGGCGGGCAGGGGGGCACAGATACGCAGTATTTT	CASRVGGQGGTDTQYF
TRBJ2-5	TRBV10-3	NA	NA	TGTGCCATCAGTGAGTTATTAGCGGATCAAGAGACCCAGTACTTC	CAISELLADQETQYF
TRBJ1-6	TRBV6-5	NA	NA	TGTGCCAGCAGCGAGACAGGTGGATATTCACCCCTCCACTTT	CASSETGGYSPLHF
TRBJ1-1	TRBV18	TRBD1	NA	TGTGCCAGCTCACCAGTCACAGGGGCCACTGAAGCTTTCTTT	CASSPVTGATEAFF
TRBJ1-1	TRBV5-6	NA	NA	TGTGCCAGCAGCTCGCTAAGGGCCAAGGGAGTGAACACTGAAGCTTTCTTT	CASSSLRAKGVNTEAFF
TRBJ1-1	TRBV19	NA	few	TGTGCCAGTAGGAAACACAGGTACCGCGTGGCCACTGAAGCTTTCTTT	CASRKHRYRVATEAFF
TRBJ2-3	TRBV4-2	NA	NA	TGTGCCAGCAGCCAAGTACGGTCAGATACGCAGTATTTT	CASSQVRSDTQYF
TRBJ1-5	TRBV4-1	TRBD1	NA	TGCGCCAGCAGCCTGACAGGGATTAGCAATCAGCCCCAGCATTTT	CASSLTGISNQPQHF
TRBJ2-5	TRBV15	TRBD1	NA	TGTGCCACCGGGCAGGGGGTTTGGGGAGAGACCCAGTACTTC	CATGQGVWGETQYF
TRBJ2-7	TRBV25-1	TRBD1	NA	TGTGCCAGCAGTGATCTGACAGGGGCAAGGCAGTACTTC	CASSDLTGARQYF
TRBJ2-2	TRBV2	NA	NA	TGTGCCAGCATAACAGACAGACAGGATCGGGCGAACACCGGGGAGCTGTTTTTT	CASITDRQDRANTGELFF
TRBJ1-2	TRBV7-9	NA	NA	TGTGCCAGCAGCTTAGCCAGGGGAACAGATGGCTACACCTTC	CASSLARGTDGYTF
TRBJ2-5	TRBV29-1	NA	NA	TGCAGCGTCCTGCGGAGCTACCAAGAGACCCAGTACTTC	CSVLRSYQETQYF
TRBJ2-3	TRBV19	TRBD2	NA	TGTGCCAGTAGTCCTCGCGGGTGGAGCGGGAGTTTTACAGATACGCAGTATTTT	CASSPRGWSGSFTDTQYF
TRBJ2-7	TRBV28	NA	NA	TGTGCCAGCAGTTCACGGACAGAAACCTCCTACGAGCAGTACTTC	CASSSRTETSYEQYF
TRBJ1-3	TRBV7-4	NA	NA	TGTGCCAGCAGCTTAGCAAGGGGGGGTTTCTCTGGAAACACCATATATTTT	CASSLARGGFSGNTIYF
TRBJ2-1	TRBV28	TRBD2	NA	TGTGCCAGCAGTGCCCCCCTCGCGGGAGCAAGGAATGAGCAGTTCTTC	CASSAPLAGARNEQFF
TRBJ1-1	TRBV14	NA	NA	TGTGCCAGCAGCAATCCGGGACAGAACACTGAAGCTTTCTTT	CASSNPGQNTEAFF
TRBJ2-1	TRBV5-8	NA	once	TGTGCCAGCAGCTTGAAATACAGCTACAATGAGCAGTTCTTC	CASSLKYSYNEQFF
TRBJ1-2	TRBV5-4	NA	once	TGTGCCAGCAGCTTGGGGCAGGGAAATGAGTATGGCTACACCTTC	CASSLGQGNEYGYTF
TRBJ2-7	TRBV23-1	NA	NA	TGCGCCAGCAGTCAATCCCCCCACTACGAGCAGTACTTC	CASSQSPHYEQYF
TRBJ2-3	TRBV5-4	NA	NA	TGTGCCAGCAGCGACGCGACTGAGAGAAGCACAGATACGCAGTATTTT	CASSDATERSTDTQYF
TRBJ1-5	TRBV6-2/TRBV6-3	NA	NA	TGTGCCAGCAGTTCGGTCCCAATGCCCCAGCATTTT	CASSSVPMPQHF
TRBJ2-1	TRBV20-1	NA	NA	TGCAGTGCTAGTGGGACTGGGCGGTGGGATGAGCAGTTCTTC	CSASGTGRWDEQFF
TRBJ1-5	TRBV28	NA	NA	TGTGCCAGCAGCTCCCCTGGCTGGGGGCAAAATCAGCCCCAGCATTTT	CASSSPGWGQNQPQHF
TRBJ1-5	TRBV3-1/TRBV3-2	NA	NA	TGTGCCAGCAGCCAAGAGAGAGGGCCCCAGCATTTT	CASSQERGPQHF
TRBJ2-7	TRBV6-1	NA	few	TGTGCCAGCAGCGACAGAATTTACGAGCAGTACTTC	CASSDRIYEQYF
TRBJ1-2	TRBV7-2	NA	NA	TGTGCCAGCAGCTCCGGACAAGGCTATGGCTACACCTTC	CASSSGQGYGYTF
TRBJ2-7	TRBV4-1	NA	NA	TGCGCCAGCAGCCAAGAGCTTCAGAACTACGAGCAGTACTTC	CASSQELQNYEQYF